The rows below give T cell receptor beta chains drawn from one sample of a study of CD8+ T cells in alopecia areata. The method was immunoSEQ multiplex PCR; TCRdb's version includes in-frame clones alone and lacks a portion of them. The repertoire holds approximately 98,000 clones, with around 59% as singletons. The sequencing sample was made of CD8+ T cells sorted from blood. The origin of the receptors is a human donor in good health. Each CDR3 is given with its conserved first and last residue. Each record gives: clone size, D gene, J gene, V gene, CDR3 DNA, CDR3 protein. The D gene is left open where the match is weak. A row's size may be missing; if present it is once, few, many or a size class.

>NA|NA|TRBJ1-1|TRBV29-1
TGCGGCGTTGGGTACGGGTCTGAAGCTTTCTTT
CGVGYGSEAFF
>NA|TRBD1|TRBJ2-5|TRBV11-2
TGTGCCAGCAGCCCTTGGGGGGCAGGGGGCTGGTCTGTGGGAGAGACCCAGTACTTC
CASSPWGAGGWSVGETQYF
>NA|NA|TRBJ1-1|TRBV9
TGTGCCAGCAGCGACGGGTCTGCGGGCACTGAAGCTTTCTTT
CASSDGSAGTEAFF
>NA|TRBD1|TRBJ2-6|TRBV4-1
TGCGCCAGCAGCCCCCAGACAGGGGGCTTCTCTGGGGCCAACGTCCTGACTTTC
CASSPQTGGFSGANVLTF
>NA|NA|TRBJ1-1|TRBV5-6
TGTGCCAGCAGCTTGGGACTCGGGGGGACTGAAGCTTTCTTT
CASSLGLGGTEAFF
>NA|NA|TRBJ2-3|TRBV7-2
TGTGCCAGCAGCCGGCCCCCGACTGAGAGCACAGATACGCAGTATTTT
CASSRPPTESTDTQYF
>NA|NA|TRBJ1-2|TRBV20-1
TGCAGTGGGGAGGGGACCTATGGCTACACCTTC
CSGEGTYGYTF
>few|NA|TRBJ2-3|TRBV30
TGTGCCTGGAATGAGGGGGAGGATACGCAGTATTTT
CAWNEGEDTQYF
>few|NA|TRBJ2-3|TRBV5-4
TGTGCCAGCAGCTCGCCCCCGGCGGATACGCAGTATTTT
CASSSPPADTQYF
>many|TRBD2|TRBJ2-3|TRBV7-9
TGTGCCAGCAGCTTATACCCTAGCGGGGACACAGATACGCAGTATTTT
CASSLYPSGDTDTQYF
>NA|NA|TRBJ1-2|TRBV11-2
TGTGCCAGCAGCTTTGGGGCCAGCTATGGCTACACCTTC
CASSFGASYGYTF
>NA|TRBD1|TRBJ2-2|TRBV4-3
TGCGCCACCAGCAGTTCCGCAGGGGGCGTCTTCTCCGGGGAGCTGTTTTTT
CATSSSAGGVFSGELFF
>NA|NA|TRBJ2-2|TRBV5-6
TGTGCCAGCAGCTATGGGACGGGCTACACCGGGGAGCTGTTTTTT
CASSYGTGYTGELFF
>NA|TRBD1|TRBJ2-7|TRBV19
TGTGCCAGTAGTATCGGGACAGGGGGCTACGAGCAGTACTTC
CASSIGTGGYEQYF
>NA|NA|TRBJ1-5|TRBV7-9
TGTGCCAGCAGCTACGGACCCCTCATCAATCAGCCCCAGCATTTT
CASSYGPLINQPQHF
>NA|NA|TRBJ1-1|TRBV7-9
TGTGCCAGCAGCTTGAGCACTGAAGCTTTCTTT
CASSLSTEAFF
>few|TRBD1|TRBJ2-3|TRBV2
TGTGCCAGTCCCGGGGACAGGTCCACAGATACGCAGTATTTT
CASPGDRSTDTQYF
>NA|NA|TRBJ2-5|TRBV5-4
TGTGCCAGCAGAGGAGAGTGGCCAGCACGCCCGTTAAAAGAGACCCAGTACTTC
CASRGEWPARPLKETQYF
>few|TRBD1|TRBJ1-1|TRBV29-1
TGCAGCTTCTGGACAGGGGGGACCACTGAAGCTTTCTTT
CSFWTGGTTEAFF
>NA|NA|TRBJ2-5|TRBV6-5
TGTGCCAGCAGCCTAGGACTAATGGAGACCCAGTACTTC
CASSLGLMETQYF
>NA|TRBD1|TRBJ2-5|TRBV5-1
TGCGCCAGCAGCACTGACAGGGACAAGGGAGAGACCCAGTACTTC
CASSTDRDKGETQYF
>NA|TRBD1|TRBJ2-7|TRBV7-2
TGTGCCAGCAGCGAATGGACAGGGACCTACGAGCAGTACTTC
CASSEWTGTYEQYF
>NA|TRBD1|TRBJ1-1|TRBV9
TGTGCCAGCAGCGTGGGGACAGGGACAGAAGCTTTCTTT
CASSVGTGTEAFF
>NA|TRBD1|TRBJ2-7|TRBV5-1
TGCGCCAGCAGCTTGGGGACAGGGGCCTACGAGCAGTACTTC
CASSLGTGAYEQYF
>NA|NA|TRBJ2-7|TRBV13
TGTGCCAGCAGCTTAGCCCCCTACCCCTACGAGCAGTACTTC
CASSLAPYPYEQYF
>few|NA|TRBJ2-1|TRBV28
TGTGCCAGCAGTTTTGCGGGGCCGGGCTCCTACAATGAGCAGTTCTTC
CASSFAGPGSYNEQFF
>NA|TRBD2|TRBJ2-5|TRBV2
TGTGCCAGCAGCGGAGGGGAGGGAGCAGAGACCCAGTACTTC
CASSGGEGAETQYF
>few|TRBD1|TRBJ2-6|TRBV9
TGTGCCAGCAGCGGGGGGGACAGGCCCGGGGCCAACGTCCTGACTTTC
CASSGGDRPGANVLTF
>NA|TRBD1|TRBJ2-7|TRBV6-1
TGTGCCAGCAGTGAAGGACAGGGGAGGCTGGAAGAGCAGTACTTC
CASSEGQGRLEEQYF
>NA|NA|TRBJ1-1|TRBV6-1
TGTGCCAGCAGTGACTGGGTATATTCAGGGAACACTGAAGCTTTCTTT
CASSDWVYSGNTEAFF
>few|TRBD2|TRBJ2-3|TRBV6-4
TGTGCCAGCAGCCCTAGCGGGGAGAGCACAGATACGCAGTATTTT
CASSPSGESTDTQYF
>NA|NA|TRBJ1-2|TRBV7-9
TGTGCCAGCAGCTTATATGGAAGTGGCTACACCTTC
CASSLYGSGYTF
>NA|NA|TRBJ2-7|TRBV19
TGTGCCAGTAGCGCGGGGTTGTTTAGCTCCTACGAGCAGTACTTC
CASSAGLFSSYEQYF
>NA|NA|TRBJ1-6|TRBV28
TGTGCCAGCAGTCCCCCGTGGAGAGACAATTCACCCCTCCACTTT
CASSPPWRDNSPLHF
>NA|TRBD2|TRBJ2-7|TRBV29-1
TGCAGCGTTGAGCCCAGGACTAGCGGGGGGCGGGAGCAGTACTTC
CSVEPRTSGGREQYF
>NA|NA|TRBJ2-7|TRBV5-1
TGCGCCAGCAGCTTGGGTTGGGGATCCTACGAGCAGTACTTC
CASSLGWGSYEQYF
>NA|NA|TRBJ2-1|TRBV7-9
TGTGCCAGCAGCTCCCCTATTTACTATGACCATGAGCAGTTCTTC
CASSSPIYYDHEQFF
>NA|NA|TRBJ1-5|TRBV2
TGTGCCAGCAGCGGTCAAGGTCCCCCCCAGCATTTT
CASSGQGPPQHF
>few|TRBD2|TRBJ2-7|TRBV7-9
TGTGCCAGCAGCCCGGGGACTAGCTACGAGCAGTACTTC
CASSPGTSYEQYF
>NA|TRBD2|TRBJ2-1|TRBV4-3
TGCGCCAGCAGCCAAGGTGGAGCGGGGGTAGTTGATGAGCAGTTCTTC
CASSQGGAGVVDEQFF
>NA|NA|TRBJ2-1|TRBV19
TGTGCCAGCCAACAGGGCAATGAGCAGTTCTTC
CASQQGNEQFF
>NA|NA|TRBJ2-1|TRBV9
TGTGCCAGCAGTCGGGGTAGGGGGACTTCATACAATGAGCAGTTCTTC
CASSRGRGTSYNEQFF